The T cell receptor beta chain described here comes from a study of cytomegalovirus exposure and HLA in healthy donors. The overall study: It was reported in a later analysis that the 95 to 150 validation repertoires used the same platform as the 666 first-cohort repertoires. Study-wide points: Specificity of a few CMV-associated chains for CMV antigens was verified in vitro. Most sequenced TCRs were rare (though some public TCRs occurred in many donors). There were 164 TCR beta chains listed as cytomegalovirus-associated.

A word on this clone: Its antigen is as yet unknown.

Sequenced by immunoSEQ multiplex PCR; TCRdb stores in-frame clones only, minus some. In the table there are some 65,000 clones, more than 95% of which are singletons. This CDR3 contains 16 residues. V was pared by 0 bases and J by 5 bases, with 16 bases between. Germline lookup yields CDR1 MNHEY and CDR2 SVGAGI. The source of this sequence is a man younger than 35 in good health and CMV-seronegative. Sample: PBMCs. V usage is TRBV6-5 and J usage is TRBJ1-1; D is uncertain. The CDR3 sequence: CASSYSRALAETEAFF. The CDR3 DNA is TGTGCCAGCAGTTACTCGAGAGCTCTGGCGGAGACTGAAGCTTTCTTT.